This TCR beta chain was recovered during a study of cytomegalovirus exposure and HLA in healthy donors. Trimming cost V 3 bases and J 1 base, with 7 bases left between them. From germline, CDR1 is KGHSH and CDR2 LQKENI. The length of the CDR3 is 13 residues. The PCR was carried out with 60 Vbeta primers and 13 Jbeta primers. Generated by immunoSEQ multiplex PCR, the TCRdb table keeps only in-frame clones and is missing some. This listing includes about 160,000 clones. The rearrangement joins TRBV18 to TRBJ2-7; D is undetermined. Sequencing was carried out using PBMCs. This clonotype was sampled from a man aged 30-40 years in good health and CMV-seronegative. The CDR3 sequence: CASSPGRSYEQYF. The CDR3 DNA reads TGTGCCAGCTCACCGGGCAGATCCTACGAGCAGTACTTC.